The rows below give T cell receptor beta chains drawn from one sample of a study of blood T cell repertoires in COVID-19. Profiled with immunoSEQ multiplex PCR; TCRdb holds only in-frame clones, not every one. The sample lists about 430,000 clones, 88% seen once, with around 1.5% in the top ten. Sequenced material: PBMCs or T cells enriched from blood (not recorded which). The receptor source for this set is a woman aged 18 to 35 who had been exposed to COVID-19. The CDR3 runs from the conserved cysteine through the conserved F or W. D genes are given only for firm matches. Some rows have no size entry. The others give once, few or many, or a class for an expanded clone.

CDR3aa	CDR3nt	v_gene	j_gene	d_gene	abundance
CAIRGQGNQPQHF	TGTGCCATCAGGGGACAGGGTAACCAGCCCCAGCATTTT	TRBV10-3	TRBJ1-5	TRBD1	.
CASSLRREFYNEQFF	TGTGCCAGCAGCTTAAGACGGGAGTTCTACAATGAGCAGTTCTTC	TRBV5-4	TRBJ2-1	.	.
CASSLAGNSPLHF	TGCGCCAGCAGCTTGGCTGGCAATTCACCCCTCCACTTT	TRBV5-1	TRBJ1-6	.	few
CASSSNRPDQPQHF	TGTGCCAGCAGTTCTAACAGGCCCGATCAGCCCCAGCATTTT	TRBV27	TRBJ1-5	.	.
CASSILPRQGAYTEAFF	TGTGCCAGTAGTATATTGCCCCGGCAGGGGGCCTACACTGAAGCTTTCTTT	TRBV19	TRBJ1-1	TRBD1	.
CASSIGSSREVQPQHF	TGTGCCAGTAGTATAGGGTCCAGCAGGGAGGTTCAGCCCCAGCATTTT	TRBV19	TRBJ1-5	.	.
CAWAPGNNQPQHF	TGTGCCTGGGCCCCAGGGAACAATCAGCCCCAGCATTTT	TRBV30	TRBJ1-5	.	.
CASTGQGFSTDTQYF	TGTGCCAGCACCGGGCAGGGGTTTAGCACAGATACGCAGTATTTT	TRBV2	TRBJ2-3	.	.
CASSDRGRSSPLHF	TGTGCCAGCAGCGACAGGGGGCGGTCTTCACCCCTCCACTTT	TRBV5-6	TRBJ1-6	TRBD1	.
CASSGGQKNTEAFF	TGCGCCAGCAGCGGGGGACAGAAGAACACTGAAGCTTTCTTT	TRBV5-1	TRBJ1-1	TRBD1	.
CASSPLDSTNTEAFF	TGTGCCAGCTCACCCCTGGACAGTACGAACACTGAAGCTTTCTTT	TRBV18	TRBJ1-1	.	.
CASSFVSGGAGTDTQYF	TGTGCCAGCAGCTTCGTCAGCGGGGGGGCGGGCACAGATACGCAGTATTTT	TRBV7-2	TRBJ2-3	TRBD2	.
CASSQAGTGGEKLFF	TGTGCCAGCAGCCAAGCCGGGACAGGGGGAGAAAAACTGTTTTTT	TRBV3-1/TRBV3-2	TRBJ1-4	TRBD1	.
CSVGAGIFGYTF	TGCAGCGTTGGAGCCGGGATCTTTGGCTACACCTTC	TRBV29-1	TRBJ1-2	.	.
CASKVQGTLSNQPQHF	TGTGCCAGCAAAGTACAGGGGACCTTAAGCAATCAGCCCCAGCATTTT	TRBV27	TRBJ1-5	TRBD1	.
CASSSPPSAFF	TGTGCCAGCAGTTCCCCCCCTTCGGCTTTCTTT	TRBV27	TRBJ1-1	.	.
CASSLVAGFDSPLHF	TGCGCCAGCAGCTTGGTGGCAGGGTTTGATTCACCCCTCCACTTT	TRBV5-1	TRBJ1-6	.	few
CASSFVTGELFF	TGCGCCAGCAGCTTCGTGACCGGGGAGCTGTTTTTT	TRBV4-1	TRBJ2-2	.	.
CASSFWGQGTYEQYF	TGTGCCAGCAGCTTTTGGGGACAGGGGACCTACGAGCAGTACTTC	TRBV11-1	TRBJ2-7	TRBD1	.
CASSLGVAGGPGETQYF	TGTGCCAGCAGCTTAGGCGTAGCGGGAGGGCCGGGAGAGACCCAGTACTTC	TRBV7-2	TRBJ2-5	TRBD2	.
CAGGERGGGEQYF	TGTGCCGGAGGAGAGCGGGGGGGCGGCGAGCAGTACTTC	TRBV2	TRBJ2-7	TRBD2	.
CASSLAVSSEAFF	TGTGCCAGCAGCTTAGCTGTGTCGTCTGAAGCTTTCTTT	TRBV11-3	TRBJ1-1	.	.
CASGQATGIDEQFF	TGTGCCAGTGGACAGGCCACGGGAATCGATGAGCAGTTCTTC	TRBV28	TRBJ2-1	TRBD1	.
CASSTYAGSRDEQFF	TGTGCCAGCAGTACCTATGCGGGGAGCAGGGATGAGCAGTTCTTC	TRBV6-5	TRBJ2-1	.	.
CASSRTGGSYEQYF	TGTGCCAGCAGCCGGACAGGGGGCTCCTACGAGCAGTACTTC	TRBV11-2	TRBJ2-7	TRBD1	.
CASSSGQAEGYTF	TGTGCCAGCAGCTCGGGACAGGCAGAGGGCTACACCTTC	TRBV7-2	TRBJ1-2	TRBD1	.
CASSERQGLHNEQFF	TGCGCCAGCAGTGAGCGGCAGGGGCTACACAATGAGCAGTTCTTC	TRBV10-1	TRBJ2-1	.	.
CASSVPAQSFYEQYF	TGTGCCAGCAGCGTACCGGCACAGTCTTTCTACGAGCAGTACTTC	TRBV28	TRBJ2-7	.	.
CASSSGTSGNTDTQYF	TGTGCCAGCAGCTCAGGGACTAGCGGGAACACAGATACGCAGTATTTT	TRBV9	TRBJ2-3	TRBD2	.
CASSLQQGSSYEQYF	TGTGCCAGCAGCTTACAACAGGGCAGCTCCTACGAGCAGTACTTC	TRBV7-6	TRBJ2-7	.	few
CASSFNRGEAFF	TGTGCCAGCAGTTTTAACAGGGGAGAAGCTTTCTTT	TRBV12-3/TRBV12-4	TRBJ1-1	TRBD1	.
CASSGGSGTEAFF	TGCGCCAGCAGTGGTGGGTCAGGGACTGAAGCTTTCTTT	TRBV10-1	TRBJ1-1	.	.
CASSERIGDYGYTF	TGTGCCAGCAGTGAACGCATAGGGGATTATGGCTACACCTTC	TRBV6-1	TRBJ1-2	.	.
CASRLSGTGGFPLHF	TGCGCCAGCAGGCTTTCCGGGACAGGGGGATTTCCCCTCCACTTT	TRBV4-1	TRBJ1-6	TRBD1	.
CASSVDSYEQYF	TGTGCCAGCAGCGTAGACAGCTACGAGCAGTACTTC	TRBV5-4	TRBJ2-7	.	few
CASSRLTGSYEQYF	TGTGCCAGCAGCCGGCTAACAGGGAGCTACGAGCAGTACTTC	TRBV28	TRBJ2-7	.	.
CASSLRDRYQPQHF	TGTGCCAGCAGTTTACGGGACAGATATCAGCCCCAGCATTTT	TRBV27	TRBJ1-5	TRBD1	.
CASSLSRGRYEQYF	TGTGCCAGCAGTTTATCCCGGGGGAGGTACGAGCAGTACTTC	TRBV27	TRBJ2-7	.	.
CASSVGTGGLSYNEQFF	TGTGCCAGCAGCGTTGGGACGGGAGGACTCTCCTACAATGAGCAGTTCTTC	TRBV9	TRBJ2-1	TRBD2	.
CASSFFNSGGVGELFF	TGTGCCAGCAGCTTCTTCAATAGCGGGGGGGTCGGGGAGCTGTTTTTT	TRBV7-2	TRBJ2-2	TRBD2	.
CASSLTRDTNNEQFF	TGTGCCAGCAGCTTAACCCGGGACACCAACAATGAGCAGTTCTTC	TRBV7-3	TRBJ2-1	.	few
CASSHRTGTSSYNSPLHF	TGTGCCAGCAGCCACCGGACAGGGACCAGCTCCTATAATTCACCCCTCCACTTT	TRBV7-9	TRBJ1-6	TRBD1	.
CASSQEDGQGYEQYF	TGTGCCAGCAGCCAAGAGGATGGACAGGGCTACGAGCAGTACTTC	TRBV4-2	TRBJ2-7	TRBD1	.
CASSTNPGQGNSPLHF	TGTGCCAGTAGTACTAACCCGGGACAGGGGAATTCACCCCTCCACTTT	TRBV19	TRBJ1-6	TRBD1	.
CAGGSSYEQYF	TGTGCCGGAGGGAGCTCCTACGAGCAGTACTTC	TRBV28	TRBJ2-7	.	.
CASSLVGTGSGEQYF	TGTGCCAGCAGTTTAGTAGGGACAGGGTCTGGCGAGCAGTACTTC	TRBV28	TRBJ2-7	TRBD1	.
CASSSPGGLGTEAFF	TGTGCCAGCAGTAGCCCGGGGGGGCTGGGAACTGAAGCTTTCTTT	TRBV28	TRBJ1-1	.	.
CASSLVGLYGYTF	TGCGCCAGCAGCTTGGTGGGCCTGTATGGCTACACCTTC	TRBV5-1	TRBJ1-2	.	.
CASSGTSGALWETQYF	TGTGCCAGCAGCGGGACTAGCGGGGCCCTTTGGGAGACCCAGTACTTC	TRBV6-2/TRBV6-3	TRBJ2-5	TRBD2	few
CASSPQGGNYGYTF	TGTGCCAGCTCACCCCAGGGAGGGAACTATGGCTACACCTTC	TRBV18	TRBJ1-2	.	.
CASSAGLNYGYTF	TGTGCCAGTAGTGCCGGACTGAACTATGGCTACACCTTC	TRBV19	TRBJ1-2	.	.
CASSLDRDRGREQFF	TGTGCCAGCAGCTTAGATAGGGACAGGGGCCGGGAGCAGTTCTTC	TRBV11-2	TRBJ2-1	TRBD1	.
CASSRTGFEQFF	TGTGCCAGCAGTCGGACAGGGTTTGAGCAGTTCTTC	TRBV27	TRBJ2-1	TRBD1	.
CASSARDLGRTEAFF	TGTGCCAGTAGTGCCCGGGACTTAGGACGCACTGAAGCTTTCTTT	TRBV19	TRBJ1-1	.	.